This TCR beta chain appears in the sequencing data of a study of T cells in tuberculosis. The study, taken as a whole, reports: Smaller alpha distances in active tuberculosis partly reflected shorter CDR3-alpha lengths. Active tuberculosis alpha repertoires lay closer to GMM-specific TCRs than controls'. Active tuberculosis cases were adults; controls were adolescents.

The table came from immunoSEQ multiplex PCR; TCRdb's copy has only in-frame clones and leaves some out. The repertoire holds approximately 49,000 clones, 90% to 95% seen once, with around 1.4% in the top ten. The V end was cut by 2 bases, the J end by 2 bases, with 12 bases between. Germline CDR1 reads LGHNA; CDR2 reads YSLEER. The CDR3 totals 15 residues. The time point here: new active TB diagnosis, blood taken before or within 7 days of starting treatment. Each donor contributed 90,000 to 100,000 T cells on average, unsorted. In the case of this clone: The antigen is unknown.

Sequences were derived from PBMCs, sampled at tuberculosis diagnosis. The TCR was taken from an adult with tuberculosis. The rearrangement uses TRBV4-3 and TRBJ1-1; tentatively, D is TRBD1 (5 bases). CDR3 sequence: CASSQQQVANTEAFF. The CDR3 DNA is TGCGCCAGCAGCCAACAACAGGTGGCTAACACTGAAGCTTTCTTT.